These 12 T cell receptor beta chains share one sample of origin, sequenced in a study of T cells in Graves' hyperthyroidism and ophthalmopathy. RNA transcripts served as the template for amplifying TCR beta CDR3 regions. Initially, a first-round RT-PCR of the TCR CDR3 employed the HTBI primer set. TCRdb re-derived calls from the multiplex PCR reads in MiXCR, one entry per CDR3 protein. Seen here are around 700,000 distinct CDR3 sequences, roughly 20% observed once, and the top ten hold 15% to 20%. Sequenced input: blood. These receptors originate from a woman in her fifties or sixties with Graves' hyperthyroidism that later progressed to Graves' ophthalmopathy.

The chain links TRBV19 to TRBJ1-1; 8 nucleotides match TRBD1. Trimming at V came to 4 bases and at J to 7 bases, leaving 8 bases not matched to a gene. This CDR3 region has 14 residues. Per the germline V gene, CDR1 is LNHDA and CDR2 is SQIVND (reference sequence). The CDR3 sequence: CASSRAQDRDEAFF. CDR3 nucleotides: TGTGCCAGTAGTAGGGCCCAGGACAGGGATGAAGCTTTCTTT.

The V gene is TRBV19, the J gene TRBJ2-5; 8 bases are shared with TRBD1. The V and J ends lost 6 bases and 2 bases, in that order; junction bases with no gene match: 8. The CDR3 totals 15 residues. Germline V CDR1 and CDR2: LNHDA, SQIVND (reference sequence). The CDR3 DNA reads as TGTGCCAGTAGACCTACAGGGGGATGGCAAGAGACCCAGTACTTC. Translated: CASRPTGGWQETQYF.

This sequence joins TRBV20-1 and TRBJ1-1, with D possibly matching TRBD1 (5 bases). Between the trimmed V and J ends, which lost 0 bases and 3 bases, there was a span of 11 bases. The CDR3 contains 14 residues. The germline gives CDR1 DFQATT, CDR2 SNEGSKA (reference sequence). The CDR3 DNA follows: TGCAGTGCTAGAGATCGCCGGGGGGACACTGAAGCTTTCTTT. Residues: CSARDRRGDTEAFF.

This clonotype was picked up a small number of times. The chain joins TRBV11-2 to TRBJ2-1; D tentatively fits TRBD1 or TRBD2 (5 bases each). With 5 bases removed from V and 5 bases from J, the gap between germline ends came to 7 bases. Germline CDR1 and CDR2: SGHAT and FQNNGV. The CDR3 extends over 12 amino acids. The CDR3 DNA reads as TGTGCCAGCAGCGGGACGGACAATGAGCAGTTCTTC. Its translation: CASSGTDNEQFF. The whole variable domain, remainder taken from reference TRBV11-2 and TRBJ2-1, is EAGVAQSPRYKIIEKRQSVAFWCNPISGHATLYWYQQILGQGPKLLIQFQNNGVVDDSQLPKDRFSAERLKGVDSTLKIQPAKLEDSAVYLCASSGTDNEQFFGPGTRLTVL.

This clonotype came up a few times. The J gene is TRBJ2-7, the V gene TRBV20-1; D is unresolved. The CDR3 spans 14 residues. The germline V gene has CDR1 DFQATT and CDR2 SNEGSKA (reference sequence). The ends were cut back, 0 bases at V and 7 bases at J, with 16 bases in the middle. The CDR3 here is CSARERASAREQYF. Written as DNA, the CDR3 is TGCAGTGCTAGAGAAAGGGCCTCCGCGAGGGAGCAGTACTTC.

This clonotype has a count of ten or more. CDR3 sequence reads: CASRRRGDAGTGELFF. CDR3 sequence (DNA): TGTGCCAGCAGGCGGCGGGGAGACGCGGGCACCGGGGAGCTGTTTTTT. The V and J genes are TRBV6-1 and TRBJ2-2, with D possibly matching TRBD2 (6 bases). Trimming took 6 bases from V and 4 from J, leaving 18 bases between them. From germline, CDR1 is MNHNS and CDR2 SASEGT. The CDR3 loop spans 16 amino acids.

The chain links TRBV7-9 to TRBJ1-2; D is unclear. V lost 3 bases, J lost 2 bases, and 10 bases lay in between. The CDR3 length is 14 residues. Germline V gives CDR1 SEHNR, CDR2 FQNEAQ (reference sequence). The CDR3 here is CASSFGIPNYGYTF. In DNA form, the CDR3 reads TGTGCCAGCAGCTTTGGTATCCCCAACTATGGCTACACCTTC.

This clonotype was observed many times. The J gene is TRBJ2-3, the V gene TRBV11-2, with D possibly matching TRBD2 (6 bases). The CDR3 totals 14 residues. CDR1 and CDR2 (germline): SGHAT, FQNNGV. Trimming pared 7 bases from V and 2 bases from J, leaving 13 bases between. The chain's CDR3 is CASNKGTFTDTQYF. The CDR3 DNA reads as TGTGCCAGCAACAAAGGGACTTTCACAGATACGCAGTATTTT.

This clonotype was observed a few times. The chain recombines TRBV20-1 with TRBJ1-4; tentatively, D is TRBD1 (5 bases). Germline CDR1 is DFQATT and CDR2 is SNEGSKA (reference sequence). CDR3 length: 15 amino acids. Trimming stripped 4 bases from V and 8 bases from J, with 20 bases between. CDR3 bases: TGCAGTGCTACCCCCCTTAGGGGCGCGAGGGAAAAACTGTTTTTT. This codes for CSATPLRGAREKLFF.

The chain has TRBV12-3 or TRBV12-4 and TRBJ1-4; 8 nucleotides align to TRBD1. V lost 7 bases to trimming and J lost 8 bases; unmatched junction nucleotides: 6. CDR3 length equals 13 residues. This CDR3 reads CASKDRAGEKLFF. The CDR3 coding sequence is TGTGCCAGCAAGGACAGGGCAGGAGAAAAACTGTTTTTT.

This clonotype appeared many times. V and J are TRBV2 and TRBJ1-5, with 11 bases aligning to TRBD1. Losses at the gene ends were 0 bases for V and 1 base for J; bases not matched to a gene: 2. CDR1 is SNHLY and CDR2 is FYNNEI in the germline V gene. The CDR3 is made up of 17 amino acids. This CDR3 reads CASSEAGQGVSNQPQHF. The CDR3 DNA reads TGTGCCAGCAGTGAAGCGGGACAGGGGGTGAGCAATCAGCCCCAGCATTTT.

This clonotype has a handful of counts. This sequence joins TRBV3-1 and TRBJ1-1; tentatively, D is TRBD1 (6 bases). The CDR3 spans 12 residues. CDR1 is LGHDT, CDR2 YNNKEL, per germline (reference sequence). Trimming stripped 1 base from V and 8 bases from J, with 8 bases between. The CDR3 DNA reads TGTGCCAGCAGCCAAGGAGACAGGGAAGCTTTCTTT. This gives the protein CASSQGDREAFF.